The sample holds many counts of the clone carrying this T cell receptor (beta chain). Antigen unknown. The data are from a study of early T cells in non-severe SARS-CoV-2 infection. Study information: Bulk RNA from unsorted whole blood was sequenced; chains were unpaired.

Unique molecular identifiers tagged individual cDNA molecules. TCRdb used MiXCR to reprocess the 5' RACE reads, holding one entry per CDR3 protein. The sample consists of roughly 20,000 distinct CDR3 sequences, more than 4% of them appearing once. Study conclusions and caveats: The study's VDJdb matching favored anti-spike CD8 responses and missed private and CD4 specificities.

The sequence was obtained from an adult who was a healthcare worker with PCR-confirmed SARS-CoV-2 infection or an uninfected control (not recorded which). The source material was whole blood.

The CDR3 DNA is TGCGCCAGCAGCCAGGTGGCGGGGGGAACAGATACGCAGTATTTT. It translates to CASSQVAGGTDTQYF. V is TRBV4-1 and J is TRBJ2-3; 8 bases are shared with TRBD2. The CDR3 consists of 15 residues. Per the germline V gene, CDR1 is MGHRA and CDR2 is YSYEKL. V lost 3 bases and J lost 3; bases outside the gene matches: 5.